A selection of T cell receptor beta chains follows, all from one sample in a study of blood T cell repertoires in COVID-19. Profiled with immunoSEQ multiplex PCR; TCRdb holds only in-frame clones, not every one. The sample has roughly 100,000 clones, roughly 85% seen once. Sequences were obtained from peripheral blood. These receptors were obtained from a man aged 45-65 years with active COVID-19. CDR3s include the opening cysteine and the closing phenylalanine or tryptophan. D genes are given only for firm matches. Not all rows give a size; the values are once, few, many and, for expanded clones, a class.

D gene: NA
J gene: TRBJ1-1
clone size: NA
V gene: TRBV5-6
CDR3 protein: CASSSRQQMNTEAFF
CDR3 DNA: TGTGCCAGCAGCTCCCGACAGCAAATGAACACTGAAGCTTTCTTT

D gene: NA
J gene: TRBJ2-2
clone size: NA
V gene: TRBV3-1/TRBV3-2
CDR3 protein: CASSLVITGELFF
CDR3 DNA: TGTGCCAGCAGCCTTGTAATCACCGGGGAGCTGTTTTTT

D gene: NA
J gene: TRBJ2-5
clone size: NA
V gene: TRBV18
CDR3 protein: CASSNPPGETQYF
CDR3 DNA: TGTGCCAGCAGCAACCCCCCGGGTGAGACCCAGTACTTC

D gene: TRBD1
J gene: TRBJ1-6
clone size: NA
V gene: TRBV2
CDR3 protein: CASRATGVNSPLHF
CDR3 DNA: TGTGCCAGCAGGGCGACAGGGGTCAATTCACCCCTCCACTTT

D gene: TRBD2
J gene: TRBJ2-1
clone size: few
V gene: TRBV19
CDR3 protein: CASSQSLGGASSSYNEQFF
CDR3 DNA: TGTGCCAGTAGTCAAAGTCTCGGGGGGGCCTCGAGCTCCTACAATGAGCAGTTCTTC

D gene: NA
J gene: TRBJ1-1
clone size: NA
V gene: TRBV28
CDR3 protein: CASSSTGDATEAFF
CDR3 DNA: TGTGCCAGCAGTTCGACAGGCGACGCGACTGAAGCTTTCTTT

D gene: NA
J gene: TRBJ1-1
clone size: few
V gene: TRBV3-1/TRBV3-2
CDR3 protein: CASSQDRGTEAFF
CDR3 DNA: TGTGCCAGCAGCCAAGACAGGGGCACTGAAGCTTTCTTT

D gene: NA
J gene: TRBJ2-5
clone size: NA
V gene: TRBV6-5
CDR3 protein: CATKRLGQTQYF
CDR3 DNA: TGTGCCACCAAGCGGCTTGGGCAGACCCAGTACTTC

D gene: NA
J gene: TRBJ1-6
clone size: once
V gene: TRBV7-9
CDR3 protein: CASSRIESSYNSPLHF
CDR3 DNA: TGTGCCAGCAGCCGAATTGAGAGCTCCTATAATTCACCCCTCCACTTT

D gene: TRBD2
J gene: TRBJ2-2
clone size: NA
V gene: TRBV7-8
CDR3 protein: CASSLGGGGTGELFF
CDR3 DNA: TGTGCCAGCAGCTTAGGCGGGGGGGGTACCGGGGAGCTGTTTTTT

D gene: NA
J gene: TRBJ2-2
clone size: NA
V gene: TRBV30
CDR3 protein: CAWRWRAGELFF
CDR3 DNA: TGTGCCTGGAGGTGGAGGGCCGGGGAGCTGTTTTTT

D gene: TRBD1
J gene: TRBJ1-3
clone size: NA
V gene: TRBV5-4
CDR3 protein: CASKDRENGNTIYF
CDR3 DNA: TGTGCCAGCAAAGACAGGGAGAACGGAAACACCATATATTTT

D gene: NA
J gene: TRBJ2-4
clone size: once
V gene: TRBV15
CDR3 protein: CATSREGGVLAKNIQYF
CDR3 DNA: TGTGCCACCAGCAGAGAGGGCGGGGTCCTAGCCAAAAACATTCAGTACTTC

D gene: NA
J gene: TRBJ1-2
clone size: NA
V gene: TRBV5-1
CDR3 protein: CASRVEPPTYGYTF
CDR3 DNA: TGCGCCAGCAGAGTTGAGCCACCTACCTATGGCTACACCTTC

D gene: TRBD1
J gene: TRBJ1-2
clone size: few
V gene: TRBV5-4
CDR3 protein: CASSDLTGATF
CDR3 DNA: TGTGCCAGCAGCGACCTTACAGGGGCCACCTTC

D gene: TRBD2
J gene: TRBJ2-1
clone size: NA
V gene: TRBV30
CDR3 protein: CAWNPTIIAGGTYNEQFF
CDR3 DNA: TGTGCCTGGAACCCAACGATAATAGCGGGGGGAACCTACAATGAGCAGTTCTTC

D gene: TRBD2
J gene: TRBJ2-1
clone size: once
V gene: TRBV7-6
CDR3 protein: CASSLLAGGHYNEQFF
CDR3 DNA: TGTGCCAGCAGCCTTTTAGCGGGGGGACACTACAATGAGCAGTTCTTC

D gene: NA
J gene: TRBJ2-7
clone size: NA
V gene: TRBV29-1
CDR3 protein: CSVVQGLSYEQYF
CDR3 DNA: TGCAGCGTTGTACAGGGACTATCCTACGAGCAGTACTTC

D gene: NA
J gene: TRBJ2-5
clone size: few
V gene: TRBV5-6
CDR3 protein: CASSAEGSRTQYF
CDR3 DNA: TGTGCCAGCAGCGCGGAGGGATCCAGGACCCAGTACTTC

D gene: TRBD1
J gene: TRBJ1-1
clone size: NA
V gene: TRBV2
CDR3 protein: CASSEAGTGDTEAFF
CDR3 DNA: TGTGCCAGCAGTGAAGCGGGGACAGGGGACACTGAAGCTTTCTTT

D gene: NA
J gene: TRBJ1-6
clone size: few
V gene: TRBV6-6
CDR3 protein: CASRSIRSPLHF
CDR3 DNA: TGTGCCAGCAGAAGCATTCGTTCACCCCTCCACTTT

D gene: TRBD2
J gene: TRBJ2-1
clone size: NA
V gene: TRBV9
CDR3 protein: CASSPGGRNEQFF
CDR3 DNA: TGTGCCAGCAGCCCGGGGGGGCGCAATGAGCAGTTCTTC

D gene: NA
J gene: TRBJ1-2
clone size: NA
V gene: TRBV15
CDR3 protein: CATSADSYGYTF
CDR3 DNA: TGTGCCACCAGCGCCGACAGCTATGGCTACACCTTC

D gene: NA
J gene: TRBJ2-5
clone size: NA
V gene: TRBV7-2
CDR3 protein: CASSFGPETQYF
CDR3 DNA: TGTGCCAGCAGCTTTGGCCCAGAGACCCAGTACTTC

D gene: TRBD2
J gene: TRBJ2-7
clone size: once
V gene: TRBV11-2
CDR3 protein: CASSPGTIYEQYF
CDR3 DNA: TGTGCCAGCAGCCCGGGGACTATCTACGAGCAGTACTTC

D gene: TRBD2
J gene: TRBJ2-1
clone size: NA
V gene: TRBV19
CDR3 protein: CASSSEGTIKNEQFF
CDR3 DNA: TGTGCCAGTAGTTCCGAGGGGACTATCAAGAATGAGCAGTTCTTC

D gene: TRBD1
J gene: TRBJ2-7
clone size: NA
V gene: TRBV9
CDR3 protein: CASSVGRGREQYF
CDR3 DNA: TGTGCCAGCAGCGTAGGCAGGGGGCGCGAGCAGTACTTC

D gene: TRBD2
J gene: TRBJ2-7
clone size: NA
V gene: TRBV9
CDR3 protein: CASSVGVAGEQYF
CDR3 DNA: TGTGCCAGCAGCGTAGGGGTAGCGGGGGAGCAGTACTTC

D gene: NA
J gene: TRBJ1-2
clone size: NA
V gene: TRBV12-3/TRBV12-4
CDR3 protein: CASRRWAGYGYTF
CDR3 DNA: TGTGCCAGCCGACGTTGGGCAGGCTATGGCTACACCTTC

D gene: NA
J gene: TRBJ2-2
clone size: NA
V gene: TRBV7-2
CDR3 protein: CAGQKTGELFF
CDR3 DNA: TGTGCCGGCCAGAAAACCGGGGAGCTGTTTTTT

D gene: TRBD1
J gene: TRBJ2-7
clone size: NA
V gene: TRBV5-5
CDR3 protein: CASSLVGWDRDDYEQYF
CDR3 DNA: TGTGCCAGCAGCTTGGTTGGGTGGGACAGGGACGACTACGAGCAGTACTTC

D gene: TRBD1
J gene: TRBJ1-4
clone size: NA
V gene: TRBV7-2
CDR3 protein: CASSQTGGPRKLFF
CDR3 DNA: TGTGCCAGCAGTCAGACAGGGGGCCCAAGAAAACTGTTTTTT

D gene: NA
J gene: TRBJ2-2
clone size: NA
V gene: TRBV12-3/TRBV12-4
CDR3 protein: CASSLGGGELFF
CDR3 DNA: TGTGCCAGCAGTTTGGGGGGCGGGGAGCTGTTTTTT

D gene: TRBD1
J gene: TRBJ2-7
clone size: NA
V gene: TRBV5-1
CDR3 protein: CASSSQDRGGYEQYF
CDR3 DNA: TGCGCCAGCAGCTCCCAGGACAGGGGCGGCTACGAGCAGTACTTC

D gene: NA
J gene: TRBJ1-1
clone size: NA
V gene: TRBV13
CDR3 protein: CASSDTGFRGTEAFF
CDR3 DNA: TGTGCCAGCAGTGATACAGGGTTTCGGGGCACTGAAGCTTTCTTT

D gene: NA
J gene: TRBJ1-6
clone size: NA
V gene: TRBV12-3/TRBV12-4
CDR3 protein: CASSLVNSSPLHF
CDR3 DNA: TGTGCCAGCAGTTTGGTAAACAGTTCACCCCTCCACTTT

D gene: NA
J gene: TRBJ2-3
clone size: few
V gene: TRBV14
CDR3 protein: CASSQDRSADTQYF
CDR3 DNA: TGTGCCAGCAGCCAAGACAGAAGCGCAGATACGCAGTATTTT

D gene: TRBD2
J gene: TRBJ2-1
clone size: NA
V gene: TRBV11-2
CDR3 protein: CASSLAPSGGTRDEQFF
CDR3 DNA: TGTGCCAGCAGCTTAGCTCCTAGCGGGGGCACTCGTGATGAGCAGTTCTTC

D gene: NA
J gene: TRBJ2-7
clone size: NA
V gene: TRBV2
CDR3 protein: CASTLQGLSYEQYF
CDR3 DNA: TGTGCCAGCACCCTTCAGGGCCTCTCCTACGAGCAGTACTTC

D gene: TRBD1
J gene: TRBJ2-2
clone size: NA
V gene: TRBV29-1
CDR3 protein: CSVRTGNTGELFF
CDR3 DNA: TGCAGCGTTAGGACAGGGAACACCGGGGAGCTGTTTTTT

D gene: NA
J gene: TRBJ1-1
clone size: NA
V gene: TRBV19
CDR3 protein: CASTLEGTLRRAFF
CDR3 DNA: TGTGCCAGTACCTTGGAGGGGACCTTGAGGCGAGCTTTCTTT

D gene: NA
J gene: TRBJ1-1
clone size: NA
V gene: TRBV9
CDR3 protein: CASSVDQEGTEAFF
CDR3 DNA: TGTGCCAGCAGCGTAGACCAGGAGGGCACTGAAGCTTTCTTT

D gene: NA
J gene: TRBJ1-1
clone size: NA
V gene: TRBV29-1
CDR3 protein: CSVIGRTEAFF
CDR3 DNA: TGCAGCGTAATCGGGAGAACTGAAGCTTTCTTT

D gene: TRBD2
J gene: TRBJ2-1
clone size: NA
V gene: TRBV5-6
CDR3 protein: CASSPIAGGPYNEQFF
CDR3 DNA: TGTGCCAGCAGCCCGATAGCGGGGGGGCCTTATAATGAGCAGTTCTTC

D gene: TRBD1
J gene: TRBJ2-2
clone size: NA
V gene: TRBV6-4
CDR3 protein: CASREQGWTGELFF
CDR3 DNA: TGTGCCAGCAGGGAACAGGGGTGGACCGGGGAGCTGTTTTTT

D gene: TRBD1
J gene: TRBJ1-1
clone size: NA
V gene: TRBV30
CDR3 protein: CAWRRDSLINTEAFF
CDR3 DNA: TGTGCCTGGAGGAGGGACAGCCTGATAAACACTGAAGCTTTCTTT

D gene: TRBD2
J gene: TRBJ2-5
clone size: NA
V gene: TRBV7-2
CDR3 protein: CASSLTSGGAYETQYF
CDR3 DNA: TGTGCCAGCAGCTTAACTAGCGGGGGGGCTTACGAGACCCAGTACTTC

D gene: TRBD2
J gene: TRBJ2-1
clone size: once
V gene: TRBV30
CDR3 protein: CAWSVRLAGYNEQFF
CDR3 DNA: TGTGCCTGGAGTGTAAGGCTAGCGGGTTACAATGAGCAGTTCTTC

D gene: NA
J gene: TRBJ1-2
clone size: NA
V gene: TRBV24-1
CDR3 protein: CATSDGAWGGYTF
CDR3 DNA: TGTGCCACCAGTGATGGGGCCTGGGGCGGCTACACCTTC

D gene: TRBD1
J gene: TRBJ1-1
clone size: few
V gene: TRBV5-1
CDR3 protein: CASSLDREAFF
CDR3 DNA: TGCGCCAGCAGCTTAGACAGGGAGGCTTTCTTT

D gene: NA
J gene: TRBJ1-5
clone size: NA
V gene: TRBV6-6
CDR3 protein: CASSYWAQPQHF
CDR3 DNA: TGTGCCAGCAGTTACTGGGCGCAGCCCCAGCATTTT

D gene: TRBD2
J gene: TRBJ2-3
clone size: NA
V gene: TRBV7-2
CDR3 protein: CASSLGVAGGTDTQYF
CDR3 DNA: TGTGCCAGCAGCTTAGGGGTCGCGGGGGGAACAGATACGCAGTATTTT

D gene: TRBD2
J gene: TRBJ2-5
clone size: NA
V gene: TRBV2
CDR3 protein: CASKRGGPGTQYF
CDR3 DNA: TGTGCCAGCAAGCGGGGGGGCCCGGGGACCCAGTACTTC

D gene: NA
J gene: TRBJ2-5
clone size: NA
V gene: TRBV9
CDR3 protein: CASSSTRFSSETQYF
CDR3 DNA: TGTGCCAGCAGCTCCACGCGGTTTAGCTCAGAGACCCAGTACTTC

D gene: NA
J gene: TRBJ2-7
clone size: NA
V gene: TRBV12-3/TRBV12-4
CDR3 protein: CASSFGQLYEQYF
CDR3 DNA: TGTGCCAGCAGTTTTGGACAGCTCTACGAGCAGTACTTC

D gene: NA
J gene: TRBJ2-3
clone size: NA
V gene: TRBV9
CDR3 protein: CASSARGITDTQYF
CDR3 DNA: TGTGCCAGCAGCGCCCGGGGGATCACAGATACGCAGTATTTT

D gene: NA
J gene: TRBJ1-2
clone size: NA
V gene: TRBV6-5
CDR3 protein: CASSSRINYGYTF
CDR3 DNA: TGTGCCAGCAGTTCTAGGATTAACTATGGCTACACCTTC

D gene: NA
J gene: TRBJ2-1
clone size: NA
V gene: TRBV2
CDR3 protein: CASSPGTNNEQFF
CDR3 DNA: TGTGCCAGCAGCCCAGGGACAAACAATGAGCAGTTCTTC

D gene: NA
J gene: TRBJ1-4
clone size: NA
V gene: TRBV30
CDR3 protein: CAWTKNEKLFF
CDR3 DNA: TGTGCCTGGACCAAAAATGAAAAACTGTTTTTT